One T cell receptor (beta chain) is described in this entry. The data derive from a study of blood T cell repertoires in COVID-19. About the study: Sample material is recorded as cDNA or gDNA derived from T cells, B-cell-depleted T cells, or PBMCs.

Germline assignment: CDR1 SGDLS and CDR2 YYNGEE. Germline trimming cut 4 bases from V and 3 bases from J; bases unmatched to any gene: 3. The CDR3 is 14 amino acids. Profiled with immunoSEQ multiplex PCR; TCRdb holds only in-frame clones, not every one. Found here are 180,000 or so clones, roughly 82% of them singletons; the top ten hold about 11%. This chain uses TRBV9 with TRBJ2-3; 9 positions match TRBD1. What was sequenced was PBMCs or T cells enriched from blood (not recorded which). The receptor's source is a man aged 50 or older who had recovered from COVID-19. CDR3 protein: CASSLGQGTDTQYF. The CDR3 DNA reads TGTGCCAGCAGCCTGGGACAGGGAACAGATACGCAGTATTTT.